Listed here are 8 T cell receptor beta chains from one sample, sequenced in a study of OX40 agonist ivuxolimab in advanced cancers. TCRdb's table, derived via immunoSEQ multiplex PCR, lists solely in-frame clones and lacks some. Of tens of thousands of clones in the sample, about 82% were seen once. The starting material was CD4+ or CD8+ T cells sorted from blood, obtained in a trial of the OX40 agonist ivuxolimab. Receptor source: an adult with an advanced solid tumor such as melanoma, head and neck, liver or kidney cancer.

The rearrangement joins TRBV5-1 to TRBJ1-5; D remains ambiguous. The CDR3 covers 14 residues. The germline gives CDR1 SGHRS, CDR2 YFSETQ. Trimming took 4 bases from V and 2 from J, leaving 10 bases between them. The chain's CDR3 is CASSKTAGNQPQHF. The CDR3 DNA sequence: TGCGCCAGCAGCAAAACCGCGGGCAATCAGCCCCAGCATTTT.

This clone was counted a single time. This chain links TRBV28 with TRBJ1-4; the D is unclear. The V end was cut by 4 bases, the J end by 4 bases, with 7 bases between. The CDR3 is 13 residues long. Germline V lookup: CDR1 MDHEN, CDR2 SYDVKM. In nucleotides, the CDR3 is TGTGCCAGCAGTTCCCAACTTAATGAAAAACTGTTTTTT. This encodes CASSSQLNEKLFF.

V usage is TRBV6-1 and J usage is TRBJ1-1; perhaps TRBD1 as D (5 bases). In germline, CDR1 is MNHNS, CDR2 SASEGT. The CDR3 loop spans 15 amino acids. The V end was cut by 0 bases, the J end by 4 bases, with 12 bases between. CDR3 protein: CASSEASAGRTEAFF. CDR3 sequence (DNA): TGTGCCAGCAGTGAAGCGTCAGCGGGACGCACTGAAGCTTTCTTT.

V usage is TRBV18 and J usage is TRBJ2-7, with TRBD2 matching 8 bases. Germline CDR1 and CDR2: KGHSH and LQKENI. This CDR3 spans 14 amino acids. The V gene end was trimmed by 5 bases and the J gene end by 6 bases; junction bases not matched to a gene: 9. The CDR3 bases are TGTGCCAGCTCATCAGGTCCGGGGACTAGCGAGCAGTACTTC. It codes for CASSSGPGTSEQYF. The complete variable domain, with remaining parts taken from reference TRBV18 and TRBJ2-7, reads NAGVMQNPRHLVRRRGQEARLRCSPMKGHSHVYWYRQLPEEGLKFMVYLQKENIIDESGMPKERFSAEFPKEGPSILRIQQVVRGDSAAYFCASSSGPGTSEQYFGPGTRLTVT.

The gene calls are TRBV7-9 and TRBJ1-6, with a tentative D call TRBD1 (6 bases). Germline assignment: CDR1 SEHNR and CDR2 FQNEAQ (reference sequence). The V end was cut by 3 bases, the J end by 9 bases, with 15 bases between. The CDR3 length is 15 residues. CDR3 DNA sequence: TGTGCCAGCAGCTTTCCCTCGGGGGGCGGTTCACCCCTCCACTTT. It encodes CASSFPSGGGSPLHF.

V usage is TRBV6-5 and J usage is TRBJ1-1, with D unresolved. The CDR3 is 12 amino acids. Germline V CDR1 and CDR2: MNHEY, SVGAGI. Trimming left V 5 bases short and J 8 bases short, with 12 bases between. The CDR3 sequence: CASSEEVGEAFF. CDR3 in DNA: TGTGCCAGCAGTGAAGAGGTGGGAGAAGCTTTCTTT.

This sequence joins TRBV19 and TRBJ1-5, with D possibly TRBD1 on 6 matching bases. V was clipped by 2 bases and J by 4 bases, with 15 bases between them. CDR3 length equals 16 residues. The germline V gene encodes CDR1 LNHDA and CDR2 SQIVND (reference sequence). CDR3 in DNA: TGTGCCAGTAGTATAAGAGGACAGACTCTGAATCAGCCCCAGCATTTT. Amino acids: CASSIRGQTLNQPQHF.

The chain uses TRBV6-5 and TRBJ2-7, with 8 positions matching TRBD2. The junction had 4 bases not matched to a gene; V was cut back by 6 bases and J by 0 bases. This CDR3 comprises 14 residues. Germline V CDR1 and CDR2: MNHEY, SVGAGI. The CDR3 here is CASSRAGVSYEQYF. In nucleotides, the CDR3 is TGTGCCAGCAGCCGAGCGGGGGTCTCCTACGAGCAGTACTTC.